The source of this T cell receptor beta chain is a study of blood T cell repertoires in COVID-19. Looking at the study overall: Collection of acute and convalescent COVID-19 samples took place in the United States, Italy and Spain. PBMCs, B-cell-depleted T cells, or T cells were the source of the cDNA or gDNA that made up the material.

Authors' data handling: Reference gene primers were amplified, and this amplification served to estimate nucleated cell counts. The protocol was immunoSEQ multiplex PCR, while the TCRdb copy is restricted to in-frame clones and leaves out a portion. That table gives V, J and clone size, and the DNA gave D and trimming. The sample comprises 240,000 or so clones, more than 75% of which are singletons, and less than 4% rests with the top ten. Sequencing used peripheral blood. The receptor was isolated from a woman in her twenties or thirties who had recovered from COVID-19.

CDR3 nucleotide sequence: TGCGCCAGCAGCTTGGCGGCAGGGGGCGGTGAAAAACTGTTTTTT. As protein: CASSLAAGGGEKLFF. The rearrangement joins TRBV5-1 to TRBJ1-4; 8 bases are a match to TRBD1. The CDR3 consists of 15 residues. Germline V gene data show CDR1 as SGHRS and CDR2 as YFSETQ. J lost 7 bases, V lost 0 bases, and 5 bases had no gene match.